This TCR beta chain is from a study of CXCR3-negative and CXCR3-positive naive CD8 T cells. Study-level results: Memory CD8+ cells showed much lower diversity, while both naive subsets displayed comparably high diversity. Both naive subsets, CXCR3-negative and CXCR3-positive, displayed similar TRBV-TRBJ usage, unlike memory cells.

Per germline, CDR1 SQVTM and CDR2 ANQGSEA. The CDR3 spans 16 residues. Comments on this clonotype: Its antigen remains unidentified.

CD8+ T cell subsets were each sorted in triplicate, more than 250,000 cells apiece. By phenotype, naive CD8+ T cells were CD45RO-CCR7+CD27+CD95-. UMI-tagged TRB cDNA libraries were built via 5' RACE. One entry per CDR3 protein, without DNA, is what TCRdb gives after re-calling the 5' RACE reads. This table holds about 62,000 distinct CDR3 sequences. Sequencing was performed on naive CXCR3- CD8+ T cells from blood. The subset denotes: CD45RO-CCR7+CD27+CD95- naive CD8+ T cells lacking CXCR3 (TNR3-). The source of this sequence is a human donor in good health. Some clones in this sample may be carry-over from other donors' samples. The J gene is TRBJ1-1, the V gene TRBV29-1. CDR3 protein: CSVHPSYLALNTEAFF. Combining the CDR3 with reference TRBV29-1 and TRBJ1-1 gives the whole variable domain SAVISQKPSRDICQRGTSLTIQCQVDSQVTMMFWYRQQPGQSLTLIATANQGSEATYESGFVIDKFPISRPNLTFSTLTVSNMSPEDSSIYLCSVHPSYLALNTEAFFGQGTRLTVV.